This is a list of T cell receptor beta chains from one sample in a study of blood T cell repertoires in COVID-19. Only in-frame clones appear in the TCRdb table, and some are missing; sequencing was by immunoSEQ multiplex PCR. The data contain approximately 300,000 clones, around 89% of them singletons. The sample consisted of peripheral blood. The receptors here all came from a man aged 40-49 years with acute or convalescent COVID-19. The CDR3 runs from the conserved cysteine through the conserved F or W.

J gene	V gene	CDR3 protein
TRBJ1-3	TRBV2	CASNLFSSGNTIYF
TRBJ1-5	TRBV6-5	CASSPQGSGWQPQHF
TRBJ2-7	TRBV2	CASRTSGATYEQYF
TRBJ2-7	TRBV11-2	CASRRQNYEQYF
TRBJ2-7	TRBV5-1	CASSWQPLADPYEQYF
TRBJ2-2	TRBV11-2	CASSLKGASTGELFF
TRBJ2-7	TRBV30	CAWSWQGKSYEQYF
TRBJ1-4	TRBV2	CASSEDRGYEKLFF
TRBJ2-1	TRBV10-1	CASSDTGKNEQFF
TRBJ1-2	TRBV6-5	CASTRTGGSYGYTF
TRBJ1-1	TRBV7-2	CASSLAMGQVAEAFF
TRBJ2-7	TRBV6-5	CASQRDRASYEQYF
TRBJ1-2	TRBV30	CAWRTQGVISYGYTF
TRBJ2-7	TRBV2	CASSEEGGVVEQYF
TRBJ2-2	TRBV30	CACTDTNTGELFF
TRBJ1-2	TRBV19	CASNLDSGYTF
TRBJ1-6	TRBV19	CASSPNYNSPLHF
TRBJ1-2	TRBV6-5	CASRDSGPGGYGYTF
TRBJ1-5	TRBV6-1	CASSESEWLPQHF
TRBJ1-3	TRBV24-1	CATSDPRSSGNTIYF
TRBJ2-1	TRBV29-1	CSVEGQGLNEQFF
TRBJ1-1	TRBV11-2	CASSGYRVNTEAFF
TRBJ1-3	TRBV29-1	CSVALGTSRSGNTIYF
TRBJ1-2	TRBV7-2	CASSPDGVFNYGYTF
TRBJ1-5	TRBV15	CATSRGPAGGAQHF
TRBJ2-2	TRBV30	CAWSVTRGGAGGRTGELFF
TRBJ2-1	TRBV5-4	CASSVGTSNDEQFF
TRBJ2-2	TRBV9	CASRRGQSTGELFF
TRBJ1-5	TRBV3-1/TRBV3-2	CASSQDPKEIRLYQPQHF
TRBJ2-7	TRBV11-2	CASSLDRGVDEQYF
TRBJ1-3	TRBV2	CASSEGQGNSGNTIYF
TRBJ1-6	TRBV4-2	CASSHPWGRINSPLHF
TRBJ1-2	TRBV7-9	CASTMTGNYGYTF
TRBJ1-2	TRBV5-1	CASSLGRNYGYTF
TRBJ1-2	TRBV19	CASRNSGTGLYGYTF
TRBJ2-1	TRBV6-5	CASRLDTGHYNEQFF
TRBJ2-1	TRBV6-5	CASSYSGTGKRNEQFF
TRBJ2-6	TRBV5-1	CASSLGQTLISGANVLTF
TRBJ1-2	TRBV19	CASRWGLDYGYTF
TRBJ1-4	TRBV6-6	CASSYEDEKLFF
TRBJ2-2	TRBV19	CASSIDGGLPVGELFF
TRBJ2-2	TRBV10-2	CASSGQDGSTGELFF
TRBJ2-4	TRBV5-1	CASSSRQDQYF
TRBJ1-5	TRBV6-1	CASSGSGTSGNQPQHF
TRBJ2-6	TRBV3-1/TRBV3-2	CASSRLPSGANVLTF
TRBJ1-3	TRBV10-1	CASSEGSRRSGNTIYF
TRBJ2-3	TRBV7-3	CASSFTGLADTQYF
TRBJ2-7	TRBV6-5	CASSYSWLAGDHEQYF
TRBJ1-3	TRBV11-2	CASSVGTDGNTIYF